This TCR beta chain was captured by sequencing in a study of control samples from healthy donors and cancer patients. V trimming: 5 bases; J trimming: 4 bases; junction bases outside the gene matches: 2. This CDR3 is built from 13 residues. Germline lookup yields CDR1 GTSNPN and CDR2 SVGIG (reference sequence). This clone was picked up one time. TCRdb's table, derived via immunoSEQ multiplex PCR, lists solely in-frame clones and lacks some. The sample contains roughly 150,000 clones, 80% to 90% of which appear only once. Sequenced: blood. The chain couples TRBV30 to TRBJ1-5, with 10 bases identical to TRBD1. The sequence came from a man aged 18 to 35 in good health. As DNA, the CDR3 is TGTGCCTGGGACAGGGGGCCGAATCAGCCCCAGCATTTT. Protein: CAWDRGPNQPQHF.